The 17 T cell receptor beta chains given below trace back to one sample, sequenced in a study of vaccination and CD4 T cells after COVID-19. Treatment in this sample: approximately 9-day PBMC culture with coronavirus spike peptide pools or control peptides (ViraFEST assay). Their antigens remain unidentified. Cultured CD4+ T-cell DNA underwent Oncomine TCR Beta short-read sequencing. Each CDR3 protein is one row after TCRdb ran MiXCR on the PCR reads. The repertoire holds about 13,000 distinct CDR3 sequences, with around 30% as singletons. The sequencing here drew on CD4+ T cells from blood, cultured in vitro, taken before SARS-CoV-2 vaccination. These receptors were taken from a human donor who received a COVID-19 vaccine.

CDR3 region: CASSPGGGGNTIYF. The DNA for the CDR3 is TGTGCCAGCAGCCCAGGGGGCGGTGGAAACACCATATATTTT. J is TRBJ1-3 and V is TRBV7-9; 8 positions agree with TRBD1. Germline CDR1 reads SEHNR; CDR2 reads FQNEAQ (reference sequence). The CDR3 is made up of 14 amino acids. V trimming: 5 bases; J trimming: 3 bases; junction bases outside the gene matches: 3.

The rearrangement uses TRBV20-1 and TRBJ1-5, with D possibly matching TRBD1 (5 bases). Per germline, CDR1 DFQATT and CDR2 SNEGSKA (reference sequence). The CDR3 loop spans 13 amino acids. Trimming left V 5 bases short and J 7 bases short, with 15 bases between. CDR3 in amino acids: CSARGLSGQPQHF. The CDR3 DNA reads as TGCAGTGCTCGGGGGTTATCGGGCCAGCCCCAGCATTTT.

J is TRBJ2-7 and V is TRBV15, with 9 bases matching TRBD2. Germline V gives CDR1 LNHNV, CDR2 YYDKDF (reference sequence). V gave up 2 bases and J gave up 3 bases; unmatched junction bases: 2. There are 14 residues in the CDR3. The CDR3 sequence is CATSRLAGNYEQYF. The CDR3 DNA reads TGTGCCACCAGCAGACTAGCGGGGAACTACGAGCAGTACTTC.

The chain couples TRBV12-5 to TRBJ1-4; TRBD1 agrees at 10 bases. This CDR3 spans 15 amino acids. CDR1 and CDR2 (germline): LGHNT, FRNRAP. The junction had 3 bases not matched to a gene; V was cut back by 3 bases and J by 5 bases. For the CDR3, the DNA is TGTGCTAGTGGTTTAGGACAGGGGGTAAATGAAAAACTGTTTTTT. Protein sequence: CASGLGQGVNEKLFF.

This clonotype has only a few counts. The chain employs TRBV6-1 and TRBJ1-1; 8 nucleotides align to TRBD1. CDR1 is MNHNS and CDR2 is SASEGT in the germline V gene. The CDR3 consists of 15 residues. With V trimmed by 7 bases and J by 1 base, 8 bases remained unmatched. The CDR3 nucleotides are TGTGCCAGCAAGAGACAGGGGAGGGGGAACACTGAAGCTTTCTTT. Amino acid sequence: CASKRQGRGNTEAFF.

In its sample, this clonotype was seen a few times. This rearrangement joins TRBV28 to TRBJ1-5; 12 positions match TRBD1. The junction had 9 bases not matched to a gene; V was cut back by 4 bases and J by 5 bases. The CDR3 totals 17 residues. Germline CDR1 MDHEN, CDR2 SYDVKM. In DNA, the CDR3 is TGTGCCAGCAGTTCGTACCCCGGGACAGGGGGCGATCAGCCCCAGCATTTT. The encoded protein is CASSSYPGTGGDQPQHF. The whole variable domain, filled in from reference TRBV28 and TRBJ1-5, reads DVKVTQSSRYLVKRTGEKVFLECVQDMDHENMFWYRQDPGLGLRLIYFSYDVKMKEKGDIPEGYSVSREKKERFSLILESASTNQTSMYLCASSSYPGTGGDQPQHFGDGTRLSIL.

In DNA, the CDR3 is TGTGCCAGCAGTGGTGACTCGGGACAGGGAACGGACGAGCAGTACTTC. Protein: CASSGDSGQGTDEQYF. This rearrangement joins TRBV25-1 to TRBJ2-7, with TRBD1 identical over 9 bases. V trimming: 4 bases; J trimming: 5 bases; junction bases outside the gene matches: 12. This CDR3 is 16 amino acids long. CDR1 and CDR2 (germline): MGHDK, SYGVNS.

This clonotype was observed once. The chain carries TRBV6-1 and TRBJ1-2; possibly TRBD1 for D (5 bases). This CDR3 region has 15 residues. Germline V gene data show CDR1 as MNHNS and CDR2 as SASEGT. V lost 5 bases, J lost 8 bases, and 21 bases lay in between. The CDR3 nucleotides are TGTGCCAGCAGTCCTCTATCGGGGCTGCCAGGCGGCTACACCTTC. It specifies CASSPLSGLPGGYTF.

V usage is TRBV19 and J usage is TRBJ1-5, with D maybe TRBD1 (5 bases). CDR1 LNHDA and CDR2 SQIVND come from the germline V gene (reference sequence). There are 14 residues in the CDR3. V lost 1 base and J lost 4, with 8 bases in between. The CDR3 region is CASSIVSGNQPQHF. The CDR3 DNA reads as TGTGCCAGTAGTATAGTGTCAGGGAATCAGCCCCAGCATTTT.

This clonotype came up a few times. The V gene is TRBV11-3, the J gene TRBJ1-6; 7 bases line up with TRBD1. The germline V gene encodes CDR1 SGHNT and CDR2 YENEEA. The CDR3 runs to 14 residues. The J segment lost 7 bases and the V segment lost 4 bases, leaving 4 bases of the junction unmatched. The CDR3 sequence is CASSYDRVNSPLHF. In nucleotides, the CDR3 is TGTGCCAGCAGCTATGACAGGGTGAATTCACCCCTCCACTTT. Based on the CDR3 plus reference TRBV11-3 and TRBJ1-6, the full variable domain is EAGVVQSPRYKIIEKKQPVAFWCNPISGHNTLYWYLQNLGQGPELLIRYENEEAVDDSQLPKDRFSAERLKGVDSTLKIQPAELGDSAVYLCASSYDRVNSPLHFGNGTRLTVT.

V gene TRBV5-5 combines with J gene TRBJ2-1; D might be TRBD1 (5 bases). The CDR3 length is 18 residues. V shed 1 base and J shed 0 bases, with 17 bases lying between them. The germline V gene has CDR1 SGHKS and CDR2 YYEKEE (reference sequence). CDR3 region: CASSLRGQGMSSYNEQFF. CDR3 bases: TGTGCCAGCAGCTTGAGAGGTCAGGGTATGAGCTCCTACAATGAGCAGTTCTTC.

The chain has TRBV11-2 and TRBJ2-2; no clear D. The CDR3 contains 14 residues. Germline assignment: CDR1 SGHAT and CDR2 FQNNGV. V lost 5 bases to trimming and J lost 5 bases, with 12 bases between them. This CDR3 reads CASSLLGSTGELFF. The DNA of the CDR3 is TGTGCCAGCAGCCTACTGGGGTCTACCGGGGAGCTGTTTTTT.

This rearrangement joins TRBV10-2 to TRBJ1-1, with D possibly TRBD1 on 6 matching bases. CDR3 length: 18 amino acids. V dropped 0 bases and J dropped 0 bases, with 17 bases sitting between them. From germline, CDR1 is WSHSY and CDR2 SAAADI. The CDR3 DNA reads as TGCGCCAGCAGTGAGTCGTGGAGTCGGCAGGGGCTGAACACTGAAGCTTTCTTT. Its protein is CASSESWSRQGLNTEAFF.

The sample holds a few counts of this clonotype. V usage is TRBV20-1 and J usage is TRBJ2-4; unclear D gene. V lost 3 bases and J lost 1, with 13 bases in between. CDR1 is DFQATT and CDR2 is SNEGSKA in the germline V gene (reference sequence). The CDR3 length is 15 residues. CDR3 coding DNA: TGCAGTGCTAGCGACCTAAACTGGGCCAAAAACATTCAGTACTTC. This translates into CSASDLNWAKNIQYF.

A word on this clonotype: At one boundary the junction diverges from the germline segment, which might be a read error. The CDR3 reads CASSFAKSTDTQCF. CDR3 DNA: TGTGCCAGCAGCTTTGCCAAAAGCACAGATACGCAGTGTTTT. The V and J genes are TRBV7-3 and TRBJ2-3; unclear D gene. The CDR3 sequence is 14 residues long. Looked up from germline, CDR1 is SGHTA and CDR2 is FQGTGA.

This clonotype came up a few times. J is TRBJ2-2 and V is TRBV5-1; D possibly corresponds to TRBD2 (5 bases). Germline CDR1 SGHRS, CDR2 YFSETQ. V was clipped by 2 bases and J by 5 bases, with 13 bases between them. The CDR3 sequence is 15 residues long. Here the CDR3 reads CASSLETGVTGELFF. DNA of the CDR3: TGCGCCAGCAGCTTAGAGACCGGGGTTACCGGGGAGCTGTTTTTT.

This clonotype is classed as medium-sized. V is TRBV20-1 and J is TRBJ2-5, with 11 positions matching TRBD2. There are 18 residues in the CDR3. V lost 5 bases to trimming and J lost 4 bases; unmatched junction nucleotides: 18. CDR1 and CDR2 from the germline V gene are DFQATT and SNEGSKA (reference sequence). The CDR3 reads CSAYSLGDSGGEGETQYF. DNA of the CDR3: TGCAGTGCTTACTCCCTCGGTGATAGCGGGGGGGAGGGAGAGACCCAGTACTTC.